This T cell receptor beta chain was found in a study of blood T cells in healthy people across ages. Whole-study findings and limits: The study found more naive CD4+ cells and higher diversity in long-lived than aged donors.

Regarding this clonotype: Its antigen is still unknown.

Peripheral blood was drawn, approximately 9.4 milliliters per donor. For the second PCR, which ran for about 6 to 11 cycles, a sample-barcoded 5' primer and a J-beta primer mix were used. One entry per CDR3 protein, called by TCRdb with MiXCR from the 5' RACE reads. The sample consists of about 1.6 million distinct CDR3 sequences, about 32% of them appearing once. CDR1 is MNHEY and CDR2 is SVGAGI in the germline V gene. CDR3 size: 15 residues. Trimming cost V 1 base and J 5 bases, with 14 bases left between them. This chain connects TRBV6-5 to TRBJ2-5, with unresolved D. Sequenced: blood. The receptor was derived from a woman aged 25-40 years in good health. The chain's CDR3 is CASSYYMTGAETQYF. Here the CDR3 DNA reads TGTGCCAGCAGTTACTACATGACTGGTGCGGAGACCCAGTACTTC.